What follows are 12 T cell receptor beta chains derived from one specimen sequenced in a study of T cell responses to AZD1222 COVID-19 vaccine. Measured with immunoSEQ multiplex PCR; TCRdb has only the in-frame clones, and not every one. The data contain 96,000 or so clones, about nine tenths of them singletons. Sequenced material: peripheral blood, taken on day 0 of AZD1222 vaccination. These receptors were taken from an adult in good health.

This chain joins TRBV2 and TRBJ2-7; 11 bases are a match to TRBD2. CDR1 and CDR2 from the germline V gene are SNHLY and FYNNEI. CDR3 length: 16 residues. With 2 bases clipped from V and 5 bases from J, the junction kept 8 bases outside the gene matches. The CDR3 loop is CASSELLVAGGNEQYF. In DNA form, the CDR3 reads TGTGCCAGCAGTGAACTTCTGGTAGCGGGAGGGAACGAGCAGTACTTC.

V gene TRBV28 combines with J gene TRBJ1-1; D possibly corresponds to TRBD1 (5 bases). Trimming left V 3 bases short and J 1 base short, with 12 bases between. CDR1 and CDR2 from the germline V gene are MDHEN and SYDVKM. This CDR3 has 15 amino acids. In DNA, the CDR3 is TGTGCCAGCAGTTTTTCGGGGGTAGGGAACACTGAAGCTTTCTTT. Amino acids: CASSFSGVGNTEAFF.

This clone was recorded once. V and J are TRBV2 and TRBJ1-5; D uncertain. This CDR3 spans 12 amino acids. Germline lookup yields CDR1 SNHLY and CDR2 FYNNEI. V dropped 7 bases and J dropped 6 bases, with 10 bases sitting between them. DNA for the CDR3: TGTGCCAGCAAGTCTGGAGGTCAGCCCCAGCATTTT. This translates into CASKSGGQPQHF. Filled out from reference TRBV2 and TRBJ1-5, the complete variable domain reads EPEVTQTPSHQVTQMGQEVILRCVPISNHLYFYWYRQILGQKVEFLVSFYNNEISEKSEIFDDQFSVERPDGSNFTLKIRSTKLEDSAMYFCASKSGGQPQHFGDGTRLSIL.

The gene calls are TRBV24-1 and TRBJ2-7; 7 nucleotides agree with TRBD1. J gave up 4 bases and V 5 bases, and 4 bases lay outside the gene matches. The length of the CDR3 is 13 residues. Germline CDR1 and CDR2: KGHDR and SFDVKD. DNA for the CDR3: TGTGCCACCAGTGGGGGCAGGGGGTACGAGCAGTACTTC. Its protein product is CATSGGRGYEQYF.

The chain is built from TRBV28 and TRBJ2-1; 7 bases fit TRBD2. This CDR3 is built from 16 residues. The junction had 12 bases not matched to a gene; V was cut back by 3 bases and J by 7 bases. The germline gives CDR1 MDHEN, CDR2 SYDVKM. In DNA, the CDR3 is TGTGCCAGCAGTTTCGCCTTCTCGACTAGCTTGAATGAGCAGTTCTTC. This gives the protein CASSFAFSTSLNEQFF. Using reference TRBV28 and TRBJ2-1 for the parts outside the CDR3, the full variable domain is DVKVTQSSRYLVKRTGEKVFLECVQDMDHENMFWYRQDPGLGLRLIYFSYDVKMKEKGDIPEGYSVSREKKERFSLILESASTNQTSMYLCASSFAFSTSLNEQFFGPGTRLTVL.

J is TRBJ2-5 and V is TRBV19; D not resolved. This CDR3 spans 12 amino acids. Germline lookup yields CDR1 LNHDA and CDR2 SQIVND (reference sequence). Trimming took off 4 bases at V and 5 bases at J, with 8 bases between the two ends. The CDR3 here is CASSTTGETQYF. The CDR3 region has the DNA TGTGCCAGTAGTACGACTGGGGAGACCCAGTACTTC.

DNA of the CDR3: TGCAGCGTCCACAGCGGCGACTATGGCTACACCTTC. Protein sequence: CSVHSGDYGYTF. The chain links TRBV29-1 to TRBJ1-2; unclear D gene. V was pared by 6 bases and J by 3 bases, with 11 bases between. This CDR3 is 12 amino acids long. Per germline, CDR1 SQVTM and CDR2 ANQGSEA.

J is TRBJ2-3 and V is TRBV12-2; the table's D gene call, TRBD2, was not cross checked with the DNA. TRBV12-2 constitutes a pseudogene. The CDR3 is made up of 14 amino acids. The CDR3 protein is CASRSPRSADTQYF. In DNA form, the CDR3 reads TGTGCAAGTCGCTCCCCCCGTTCGGCAGATACGCAGTATTTT.

The rearrangement links TRBV28 to TRBJ1-1; D not resolved. With 3 bases removed from V and 4 bases from J, the gap between germline ends came to 6 bases. The germline V gene encodes CDR1 MDHEN and CDR2 SYDVKM. The CDR3 has 12 residues. The DNA of the CDR3 is TGTGCCAGCAGTTTGGAGCTCACTGAAGCTTTCTTT. It specifies CASSLELTEAFF.

J is TRBJ2-1 and V is TRBV6-1; 8 bases map to TRBD2. The V and J ends lost 1 base and 10 bases, in that order; junction bases with no gene match: 12. CDR3 length: 16 residues. CDR1 is MNHNS, CDR2 SASEGT, per germline. The CDR3 is CASSEGSVARGVEQFF. DNA of the CDR3: TGTGCCAGCAGTGAAGGGTCGGTGGCGCGGGGGGTAGAGCAGTTCTTC.

The rearrangement uses TRBV5-1 and TRBJ1-1, with a tentative D call TRBD1 (5 bases). The CDR3 totals 14 residues. The germline V gene has CDR1 SGHRS and CDR2 YFSETQ. V lost 0 bases and J 8 bases, leaving 14 bases between the germline ends. CDR3 region: CASSLAVGGNEAFF. The CDR3 DNA follows: TGCGCCAGCAGCTTGGCCGTTGGGGGGAACGAAGCTTTCTTT.

The rearrangement joins TRBV5-1 to TRBJ2-7; unclear D gene. This CDR3 has 14 amino acids. Between the trimmed V and J ends, which lost 0 bases and 0 bases, there was a span of 7 bases. CDR1 is SGHRS, CDR2 YFSETQ, per germline. The CDR3 sequence is CASSLGRNSYEQYF. The CDR3, as DNA: TGCGCCAGCAGCTTGGGAAGAAACTCCTACGAGCAGTACTTC. The entire variable domain, with the rest obtained from reference TRBV5-1 and TRBJ2-7, is as follows: KAGVTQTPRYLIKTRGQQVTLSCSPISGHRSVSWYQQTPGQGLQFLFEYFSETQRNKGNFPGRFSGRQFSNSRSEMNVSTLELGDSALYLCASSLGRNSYEQYFGPGTRLTVT.